The 10 T cell receptor beta chains in this list originate from one sample, sequenced in a study of OX40 agonist ivuxolimab in advanced cancers. Data came from immunoSEQ multiplex PCR; TCRdb stores just in-frame clones and leaves some out. Among 20,000 to 25,000 clones listed, about 90% were seen once. The sample here was CD4+ or CD8+ T cells sorted from blood, taken in a trial of the OX40 agonist ivuxolimab. These TCRs come from an adult with an advanced solid tumor such as melanoma, head and neck, liver or kidney cancer.

In regard to this clone: One end of the junction varies from germline; a read error may be responsible. The genes are TRBV6-9 and TRBJ2-2; D might be TRBD2 (5 bases). The CDR3 length is 14 residues. The germline V gene encodes CDR1 MNHGY and CDR2 SVAAGI. For the CDR3, the DNA is TGCGCCAGCAGTGATAGTGGGAGCAGCGGGGAGCTGTTTTTT. It translates to CASSDSGSSGELFF.

The chain employs TRBV12-5 and TRBJ1-1, with 8 bases aligning to TRBD1. Per germline, CDR1 LGHNT and CDR2 FRNRAP. V trimming: 6 bases; J trimming: 6 bases; junction bases outside the gene matches: 12. This CDR3 is built from 15 residues. The CDR3 spells CASGFVGQAESEAFF. The CDR3 DNA is TGTGCTAGTGGCTTCGTGGGACAGGCTGAGTCTGAAGCTTTCTTT. Full variable domain (outside the CDR3, taken from reference TRBV12-5 and TRBJ1-1): DARVTQTPRHKVTEMGQEVTMRCQPILGHNTVFWYRQTMMQGLELLAYFRNRAPLDDSGMPKDRFSAEMPDATLATLKIQPSEPRDSAVYFCASGFVGQAESEAFFGQGTRLTVV.

This clone appeared once. This chain joins TRBV7-9 and TRBJ2-5, with D perhaps matching TRBD1 or TRBD2 (5 bases each). With the DNA end fitting TRBJ2-7 better, the J assignment may be wrong. The CDR3 sequence is 14 residues long. Germline-derived CDR1 and CDR2 are SEHNR and FQNEAQ (reference sequence). In DNA form, the CDR3 reads TGTGCCAGCAGCTTAGAGAAGATGGGGGTCGAGCAGTACTTC. Its translation is CASSLEKMGVEQYF.

This clone was seen more than once but under ten times. The chain joins TRBV28 to TRBJ2-3; a possible D gene is TRBD1 (6 bases). From germline, CDR1 is MDHEN and CDR2 SYDVKM. CDR3 size: 11 residues. V was clipped by 3 bases and J by 13 bases, with 11 bases between them. As DNA, the CDR3 is TGTGCCAGCAGTTTCCAGGGGCGGGAGTATTTT. It is translated as CASSFQGREYF.

V gene TRBV4-1 combines with J gene TRBJ2-5; 12 nucleotides line up with TRBD2. This CDR3 is built from 17 residues. V dropped 4 bases and J dropped 6; count of bases not matched to a gene: 12. Per germline, CDR1 MGHRA and CDR2 YSYEKL. The CDR3 DNA sequence: TGCGCCAGCAGCCGCATGACTAGCGGGAGCTCGGGAAAGACCCAGTACTTC. Translating gives CASSRMTSGSSGKTQYF.

The rearrangement links TRBV11-2 to TRBJ2-7; D unresolved. Germline assignment: CDR1 SGHAT and CDR2 FQNNGV. The CDR3 has 14 residues. V was clipped by 1 base and J by 3 bases, with 10 bases between them. CDR3 sequence reads: CASSLGGGLYEQYF. In DNA, the CDR3 is TGTGCCAGCAGCTTAGGCGGCGGCCTCTACGAGCAGTACTTC.

The chain joins TRBV6-6 to TRBJ2-7; 7 bases fit TRBD2. This CDR3 has 12 residues. Germline V lookup: CDR1 MNHNY, CDR2 SVGAGI (reference sequence). Trimming removed 6 bases from V and 5 bases from J; junction bases left unmatched: 4. Written as DNA, the CDR3 is TGTGCCAGCAGCCTCACTAGCGACGAGCAGTACTTC. Its translation is CASSLTSDEQYF.

The V and J genes are TRBV15 and TRBJ1-5; no reliable D call. This CDR3 spans 15 amino acids. Trimming took off 4 bases at V and 3 bases at J, with 13 bases between the two ends. Germline CDR1 reads LNHNV; CDR2 reads YYDKDF (reference sequence). In DNA form, the CDR3 reads TGTGCCACCAGCAAATGGGGAAGCCCCAATCAGCCCCAGCATTTT. It encodes CATSKWGSPNQPQHF.

This clone appeared a few times. The rearrangement links TRBV6-5 to TRBJ1-5; unclear D gene. V was shortened by 5 bases and J by 11 bases, with 19 bases between the two germline ends. Germline V gives CDR1 MNHEY, CDR2 SVGAGI. The CDR3 runs to 14 residues. Here the CDR3 reads CASSPHPSFGTQHF. CDR3 DNA: TGTGCCAGCAGTCCCCACCCGTCATTCGGGACCCAGCATTTT.

The chain couples TRBV19 to TRBJ2-1, with D perhaps TRBD2 (5 bases). CDR1 LNHDA and CDR2 SQIVND come from the germline V gene (reference sequence). The V end was cut by 2 bases, the J end by 6 bases, with 8 bases between. This CDR3 contains 13 residues. The CDR3 protein is CASSIFGVNEQFF. CDR3 DNA: TGTGCCAGTAGTATATTCGGGGTCAATGAGCAGTTCTTC.